This T cell receptor beta chain was recorded in a study of shared clonotypes between healthy human individuals. The repertoire was sequenced with immunoSEQ multiplex PCR; TCRdb's copy has only in-frame clones and lacks some. The table records over a million clones, roughly 70% of them present only once. This clone was seen a few times. Germline CDR1 is MNHNY and CDR2 is SVGAGI (reference sequence). V lost 10 bases and J lost 1; bases outside the gene matches: 10. CDR3 length: 14 amino acids. The chain recombines TRBV6-6 with TRBJ2-7; 7 bases align to TRBD1. This TCR derives from a man younger than 35 in good health. Sequenced: memory CD4+ T cells sorted from blood. The subset is: CD45RA-negative fraction. CDR3 DNA: TGTGCCACCAAAACCGGGACAGTTTCCTACGAGCAGTACTTC. Amino acids: CATKTGTVSYEQYF.